This record concerns one T cell receptor beta chain sequence. Recruitment covered 20 to 25 US areas and drew participants whose ages spanned roughly 18 to 90 years. Germline V gene lookup returns CDR1 SGHTA and CDR2 FQGTGA. Trimming took off 4 bases at V and 1 base at J, with 8 bases between the two ends. CDR3 length: 15 residues. Original handling: Amplification of reference gene primers provided the estimated nucleated cell counts. Sequencing was performed with immunoSEQ multiplex PCR; in TCRdb, only in-frame clones are kept and a portion is missing. D and trimming come from the DNA, and the V and J calls and clone size come from that table. The data hold under 350,000 clones, with 80% to 90% observed a single time. This entry is derived from a study of blood T cell repertoires in COVID-19. Overall study: The United States, Italy and Spain supplied acute and convalescent COVID-19 samples. Sample material is recorded as cDNA or gDNA derived from T cells, B-cell-depleted T cells, or PBMCs.

The sample consisted of PBMCs or T cells enriched from blood (not recorded which). J is TRBJ1-6 and V is TRBV7-3, with D unclear. This sequence was found in a woman between 40 and 55 years old with acute COVID-19. The CDR3 loop is CASSSSVSYNSPLHF. CDR3 bases: TGTGCCAGCAGCTCGTCGGTGTCCTATAATTCACCCCTCCACTTT.